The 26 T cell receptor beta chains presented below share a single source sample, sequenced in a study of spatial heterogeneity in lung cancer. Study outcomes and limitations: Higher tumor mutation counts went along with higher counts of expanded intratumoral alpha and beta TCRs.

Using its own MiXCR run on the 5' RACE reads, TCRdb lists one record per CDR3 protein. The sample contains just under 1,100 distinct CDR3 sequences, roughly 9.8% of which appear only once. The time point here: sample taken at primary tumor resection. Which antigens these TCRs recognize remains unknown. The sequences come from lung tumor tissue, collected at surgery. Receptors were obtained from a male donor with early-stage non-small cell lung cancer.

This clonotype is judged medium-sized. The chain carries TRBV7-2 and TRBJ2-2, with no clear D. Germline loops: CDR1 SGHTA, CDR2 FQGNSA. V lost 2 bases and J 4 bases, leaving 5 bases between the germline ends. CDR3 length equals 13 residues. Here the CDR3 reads CASSLTATGELFF. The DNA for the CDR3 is TGTGCCAGCAGCTTAACAGCCACCGGGGAGCTGTTTTTT.

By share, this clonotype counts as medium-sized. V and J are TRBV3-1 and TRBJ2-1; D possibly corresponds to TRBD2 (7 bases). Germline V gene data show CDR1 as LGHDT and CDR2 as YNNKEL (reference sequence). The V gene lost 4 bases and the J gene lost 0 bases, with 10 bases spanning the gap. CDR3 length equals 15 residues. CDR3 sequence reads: CASSPGGHSYNEQFF. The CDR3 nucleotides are TGTGCCAGCAGCCCGGGGGGCCACTCCTACAATGAGCAGTTCTTC.

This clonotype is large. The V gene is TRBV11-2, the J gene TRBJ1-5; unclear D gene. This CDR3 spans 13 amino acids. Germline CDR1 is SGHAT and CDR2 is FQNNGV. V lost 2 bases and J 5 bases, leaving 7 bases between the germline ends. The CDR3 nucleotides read TGTGCCAGCAGCTTAAACAGAGATCAGCCCCAGCATTTT. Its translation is CASSLNRDQPQHF.

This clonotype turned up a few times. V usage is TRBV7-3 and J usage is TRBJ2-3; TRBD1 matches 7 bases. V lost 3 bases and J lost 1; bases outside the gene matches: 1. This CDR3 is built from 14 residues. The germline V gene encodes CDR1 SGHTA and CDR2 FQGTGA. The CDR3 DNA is TGTGCCAGCAGCTTTGGACAGGGCACAGATACGCAGTATTTT. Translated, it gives CASSFGQGTDTQYF.

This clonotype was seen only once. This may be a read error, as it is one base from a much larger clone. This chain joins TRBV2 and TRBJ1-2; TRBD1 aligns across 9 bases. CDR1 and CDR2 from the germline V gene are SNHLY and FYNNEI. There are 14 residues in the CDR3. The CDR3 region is CASSWDREGYCYTF. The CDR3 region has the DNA TGTGCCAGCAGTTGGGACAGGGAAGGCTATTGCTACACCTTC.

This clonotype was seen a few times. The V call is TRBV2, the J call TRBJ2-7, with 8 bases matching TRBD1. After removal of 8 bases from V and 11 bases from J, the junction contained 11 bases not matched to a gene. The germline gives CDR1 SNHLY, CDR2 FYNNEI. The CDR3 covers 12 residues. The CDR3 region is CASGPDRVPEYV. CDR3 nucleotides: TGTGCCAGCGGTCCGGACAGGGTCCCTGAGTACGTC.

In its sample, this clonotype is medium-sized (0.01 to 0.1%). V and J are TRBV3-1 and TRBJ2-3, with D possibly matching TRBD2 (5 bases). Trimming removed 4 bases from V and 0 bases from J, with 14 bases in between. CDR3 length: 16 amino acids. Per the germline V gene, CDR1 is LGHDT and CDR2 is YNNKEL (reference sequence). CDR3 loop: CASSPADFPSTDTQYF. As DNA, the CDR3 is TGTGCCAGCAGCCCCGCGGACTTTCCTAGCACAGATACGCAGTATTTT.

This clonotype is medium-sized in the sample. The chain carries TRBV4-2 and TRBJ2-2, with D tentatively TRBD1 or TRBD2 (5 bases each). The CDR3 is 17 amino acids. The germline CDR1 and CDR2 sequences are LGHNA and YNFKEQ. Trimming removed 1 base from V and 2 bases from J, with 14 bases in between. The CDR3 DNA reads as TGTGCCAGCAGCCAAGCACCTATCGGGGCAAACACCGGGGAGCTGTTTTTT. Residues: CASSQAPIGANTGELFF.

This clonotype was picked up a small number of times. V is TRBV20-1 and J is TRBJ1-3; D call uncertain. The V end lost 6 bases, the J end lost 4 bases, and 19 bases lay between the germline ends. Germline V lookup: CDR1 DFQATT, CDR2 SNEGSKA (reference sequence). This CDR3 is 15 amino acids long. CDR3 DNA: TGCAGTGCCGTACCCATCCGGTTGGGCGGAAACACCATATATTTT. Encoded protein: CSAVPIRLGGNTIYF.

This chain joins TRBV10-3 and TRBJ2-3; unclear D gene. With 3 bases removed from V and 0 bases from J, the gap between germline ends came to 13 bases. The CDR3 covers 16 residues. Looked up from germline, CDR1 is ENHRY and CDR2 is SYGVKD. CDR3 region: CAISEGTKTSTDTQYF. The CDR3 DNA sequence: TGTGCCATCAGTGAAGGAACTAAGACTAGCACAGATACGCAGTATTTT.

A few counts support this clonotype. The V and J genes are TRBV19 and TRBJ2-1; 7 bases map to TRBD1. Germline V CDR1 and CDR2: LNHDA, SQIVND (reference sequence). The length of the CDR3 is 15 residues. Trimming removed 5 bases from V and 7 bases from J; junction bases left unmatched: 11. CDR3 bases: TGTGCCAGTAGTGTACAAGCCGGGACAGCAAATGAGCAGTTCTTC. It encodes CASSVQAGTANEQFF.

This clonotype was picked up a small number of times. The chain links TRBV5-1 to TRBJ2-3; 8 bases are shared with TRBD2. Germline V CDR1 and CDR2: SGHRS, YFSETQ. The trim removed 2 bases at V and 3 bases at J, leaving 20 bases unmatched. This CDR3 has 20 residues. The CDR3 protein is CASSFWGSRTGSGATDTQYF. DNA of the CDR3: TGCGCCAGCAGCTTTTGGGGCTCTCGGACCGGTAGCGGGGCGACAGATACGCAGTATTTT.

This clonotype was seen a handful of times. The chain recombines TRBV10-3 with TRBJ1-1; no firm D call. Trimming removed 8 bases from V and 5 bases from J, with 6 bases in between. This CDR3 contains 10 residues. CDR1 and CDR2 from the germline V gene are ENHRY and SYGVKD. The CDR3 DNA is TGTGCCATCCGAGGGACTGAAGCTTTCTTT. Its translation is CAIRGTEAFF.

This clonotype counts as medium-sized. CDR3 coding DNA: TGTGCCAGCAGCCCGGGACACTCCTACGAGCAGTACTTC. Its translation is CASSPGHSYEQYF. This sequence joins TRBV7-6 and TRBJ2-7; D is perhaps TRBD1 (6 bases). CDR3 size: 13 residues. Between the trimmed V and J ends, which lost 5 bases and 0 bases, there was a span of 8 bases. Germline-derived CDR1 and CDR2 are SGHVS and FNYEAQ. The variable domain in full, with the rest retrieved from reference TRBV7-6 and TRBJ2-7, is GAGVSQSPRYKVTKRGQDVALRCDPISGHVSLYWYRQALGQGPEFLTYFNYEAQQDKSGLPNDRFSAERPEGSISTLTIQRTEQRDSAMYRCASSPGHSYEQYFGPGTRLTVT.

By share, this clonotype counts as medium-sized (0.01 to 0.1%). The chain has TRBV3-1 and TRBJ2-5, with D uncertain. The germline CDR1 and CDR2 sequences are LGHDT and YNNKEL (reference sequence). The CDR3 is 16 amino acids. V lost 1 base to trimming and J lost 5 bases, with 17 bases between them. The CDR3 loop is CASSQVSSPAAETQYF. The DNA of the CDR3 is TGTGCCAGCAGCCAAGTCAGCTCCCCGGCGGCGGAGACCCAGTACTTC.

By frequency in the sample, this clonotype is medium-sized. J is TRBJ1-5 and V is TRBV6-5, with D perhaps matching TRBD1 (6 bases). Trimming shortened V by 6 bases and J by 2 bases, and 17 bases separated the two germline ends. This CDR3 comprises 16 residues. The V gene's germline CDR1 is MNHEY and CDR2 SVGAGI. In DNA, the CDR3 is TGTGCCAGCAGCCTCACAGGGATCCTAGGCAATCAGCCCCAGCATTTT. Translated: CASSLTGILGNQPQHF.

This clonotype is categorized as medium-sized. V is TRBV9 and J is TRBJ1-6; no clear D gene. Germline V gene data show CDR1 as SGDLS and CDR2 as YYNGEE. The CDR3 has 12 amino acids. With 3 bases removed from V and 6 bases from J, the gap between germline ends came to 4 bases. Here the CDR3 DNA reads TGTGCCAGCAGCGCCATTAATTCACCCCTCCACTTT. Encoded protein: CASSAINSPLHF.

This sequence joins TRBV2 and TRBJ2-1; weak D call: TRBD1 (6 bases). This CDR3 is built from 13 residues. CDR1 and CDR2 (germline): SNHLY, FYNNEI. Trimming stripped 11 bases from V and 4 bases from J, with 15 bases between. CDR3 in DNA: TGTGCCGTAATAGGACAGATTTACAATGAGCAGTTCTTC. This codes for CAVIGQIYNEQFF.

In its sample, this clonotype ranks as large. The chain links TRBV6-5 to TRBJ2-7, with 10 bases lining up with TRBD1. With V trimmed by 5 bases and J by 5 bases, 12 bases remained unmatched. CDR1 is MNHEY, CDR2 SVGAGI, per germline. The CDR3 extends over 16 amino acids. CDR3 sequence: CASSNAGTGVPDEQYF. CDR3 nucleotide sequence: TGTGCCAGCAGTAACGCCGGGACAGGGGTCCCAGACGAGCAGTACTTC.

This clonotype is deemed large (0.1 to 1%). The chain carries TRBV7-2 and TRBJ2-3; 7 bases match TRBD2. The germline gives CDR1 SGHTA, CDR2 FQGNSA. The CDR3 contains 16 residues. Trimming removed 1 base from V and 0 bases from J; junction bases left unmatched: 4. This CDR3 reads CASSLVPGGSTDTQYF. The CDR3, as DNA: TGTGCCAGCAGCTTAGTTCCCGGGGGGAGCACAGATACGCAGTATTTT. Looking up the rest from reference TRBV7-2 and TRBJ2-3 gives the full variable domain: GAGVSQSPSNKVTEKGKDVELRCDPISGHTALYWYRQSLGQGLEFLIYFQGNSAPDKSGLPSDRFSAERTGGSVSTLTIQRTQQEDSAVYLCASSLVPGGSTDTQYFGPGTRLTVL.

The CDR3 loop reads CASRVPGPIGGYTF. The CDR3 DNA reads as TGCGCCAGCAGAGTCCCCGGACCCATAGGTGGCTACACCTTC. The chain has TRBV10-2 and TRBJ1-2; D remains ambiguous. This CDR3 spans 14 amino acids. The V end was cut by 6 bases, the J end by 7 bases, with 18 bases between. In germline, CDR1 is WSHSY, CDR2 SAAADI.

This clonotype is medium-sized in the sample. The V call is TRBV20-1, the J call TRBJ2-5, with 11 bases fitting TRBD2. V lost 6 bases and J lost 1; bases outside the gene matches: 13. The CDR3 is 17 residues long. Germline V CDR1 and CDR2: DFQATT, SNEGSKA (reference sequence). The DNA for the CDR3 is TGCAGTGCCGACGCCGCGTCTAGCGGGGGGCCCCAAGAGACCCAGTACTTC. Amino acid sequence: CSADAASSGGPQETQYF.

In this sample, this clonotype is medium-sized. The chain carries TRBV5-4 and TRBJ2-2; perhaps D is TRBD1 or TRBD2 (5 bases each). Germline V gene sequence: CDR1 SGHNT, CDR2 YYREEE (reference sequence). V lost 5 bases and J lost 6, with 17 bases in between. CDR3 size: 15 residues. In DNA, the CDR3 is TGTGCCAGCAGTCCCAGGGAGCGTCAGGCCGGGGAGCTGTTTTTT. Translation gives CASSPRERQAGELFF.

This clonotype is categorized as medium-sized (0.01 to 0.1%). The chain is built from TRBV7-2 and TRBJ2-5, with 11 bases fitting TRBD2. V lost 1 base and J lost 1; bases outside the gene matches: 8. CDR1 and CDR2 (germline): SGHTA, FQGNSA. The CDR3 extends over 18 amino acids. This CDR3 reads CASSLDSGGAQLQETQYF. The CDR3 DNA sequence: TGTGCCAGCAGCTTAGATAGCGGGGGGGCCCAACTCCAAGAGACCCAGTACTTC.

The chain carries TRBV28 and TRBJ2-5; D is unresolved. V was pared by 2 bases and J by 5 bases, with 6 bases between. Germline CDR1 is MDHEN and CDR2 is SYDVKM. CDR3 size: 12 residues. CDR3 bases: TGTGCCAGCAGTTTAGTTTCGGAGACCCAGTACTTC. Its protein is CASSLVSETQYF.

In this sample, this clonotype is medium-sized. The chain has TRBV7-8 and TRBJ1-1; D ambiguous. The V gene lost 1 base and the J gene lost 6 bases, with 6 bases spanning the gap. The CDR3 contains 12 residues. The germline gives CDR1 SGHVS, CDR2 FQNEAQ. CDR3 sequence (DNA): TGTGCCAGCAGCTTAGTTGAGTCTGAAGCTTTCTTT. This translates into CASSLVESEAFF. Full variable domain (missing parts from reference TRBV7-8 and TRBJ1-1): GAGVSQSPRYKVAKRGQDVALRCDPISGHVSLFWYQQALGQGPEFLTYFQNEAQLDKSGLPSDRFFAERPEGSVSTLKIQRTQQEDSAVYLCASSLVESEAFFGQGTRLTVV.